This TCR beta chain was recovered during a study of blood T cell repertoires in COVID-19. Study information: The analysed material was cDNA or gDNA that came from T cells, B-cell-depleted T cells, or PBMCs.

The CDR3 is made up of 16 amino acids. The V and J ends lost 5 bases and 0 bases, in that order; junction bases with no gene match: 6. Germline loops: CDR1 KGHSH, CDR2 LQKENI. The authors' processing: Estimates of nucleated cell counts were drawn from the amplification of reference gene primers. Libraries were prepared by immunoSEQ multiplex PCR; TCRdb keeps only in-frame clonotypes and omits some of them. The V and J calls and clone size were taken over from that table, and D and trimming were inferred from the DNA. This repertoire shows about 70,000 clones, 75% to 90% found once; its top ten account for around 8.7%.

This TCR derives from a man aged 45-65 years with active COVID-19. Sequencing was performed on peripheral blood. This sequence joins TRBV18 and TRBJ1-3, with 8 bases matching TRBD1. CDR3 residues: CASSFPGQGSGNTIYF. The CDR3 nucleotides are TGTGCCAGCTCATTTCCTGGACAGGGCTCTGGAAACACCATATATTTT.